These T cell receptor beta chains were read from a single sample in a study of blood T cell repertoires in COVID-19. The repertoire was sequenced with immunoSEQ multiplex PCR; TCRdb's copy has only in-frame clones and lacks some. The sample consists of around 300,000 clones, more than 75% of them appearing once. What was sequenced was peripheral blood. These receptors were obtained from a woman in her twenties or thirties who had recovered from COVID-19. The conserved cysteine and the conserved F or W are not part of the CDR3 here.

>TRBJ1-2|TRBV28
ASSQTLNRNKANYGYT
>TRBJ2-2|TRBV29-1
SVEPENTGELF
>TRBJ2-3|TRBV10-3
ATTRGLAGASTDTQY
>TRBJ2-1|TRBV7-6
ASSLAGLAYNEQF
>TRBJ2-2|TRBV9
ASSVVLAANTGELF
>TRBJ2-2|TRBV6-5
ASSSRLAGVSGELF
>TRBJ1-2|TRBV5-4
ASSLSWGRSDYGYT
>TRBJ1-1|TRBV29-1
SVRQMNTEAF
>TRBJ2-1|TRBV28
ASSSNPGLAGVEQF
>TRBJ1-5|TRBV5-1
ASKTKIDTGLYSNQPQH
>TRBJ2-7|TRBV27
ASKERTGAYEQY
>TRBJ2-3|TRBV6-5
ASSYTGTSTDTQY
>TRBJ1-1|TRBV3-1/TRBV3-2
ASSLNRQVRHTEAF
>TRBJ2-1|TRBV12-3/TRBV12-4
ASSFSSWNEQF
>TRBJ1-6|TRBV6-5
ASRRDRVMDSPLH
>TRBJ2-1|TRBV19
ASRKAGVANEQF
>TRBJ1-4|TRBV7-9
ASSRDRGNEKLF
>TRBJ2-7|TRBV5-6
ASSFGQFLIEQY
>TRBJ1-2|TRBV11-2
ASSLRDSNYGYT
>TRBJ2-3|TRBV19
ASSIDPGLAFPDTQY
>TRBJ2-7|TRBV6-6
ASSYPGQFYEQY
>TRBJ2-7|TRBV5-6
ASSSTRSGSYEQY
>TRBJ2-1|TRBV3-1/TRBV3-2
ASSQNGGAYNEQF
>TRBJ2-5|TRBV18
ASSPTLSGAETQY
>TRBJ2-7|TRBV5-4
ASSVGDGRGEQY
>TRBJ2-7|TRBV28
ASSDGQGVYEQY
>TRBJ2-7|TRBV27
ASNKASGMEEQY
>TRBJ2-4|TRBV2
ASSEEPGLAKNIQY
>TRBJ2-6|TRBV7-8
ASSPFFRGARAGANVLT
>TRBJ1-2|TRBV2
ASTGYYGYT
>TRBJ1-4|TRBV28
ASSPGQGEEKLF
>TRBJ2-7|TRBV9
ASSVTGNLTYEQY
>TRBJ2-3|TRBV11-2
ASSPKREGRGTQY
>TRBJ2-7|TRBV6-5
ASSRGTGYEQY
>TRBJ2-5|TRBV19
ASSMGLQETQY
>TRBJ2-1|TRBV6-1
ASSEASANSNEQF
>TRBJ2-2|TRBV6-1
ASSDGVGRGRELF
>TRBJ2-2|TRBV10-2
ASSTGTNTGELF
>TRBJ2-1|TRBV4-3
ASSQDQEQF
>TRBJ1-4|TRBV5-6
ASSLDRGATNEKLF
>TRBJ2-7|TRBV5-4
ASSLGAGDLVYEQY
>TRBJ2-5|TRBV5-1
ASSFKETQY
>TRBJ2-1|TRBV18
ASSPPTAGGSYNEQF
>TRBJ2-2|TRBV4-1
ASSQDVTGELF
>TRBJ1-4|TRBV4-2
ASSQVPPRGEKLF
>TRBJ2-5|TRBV11-2
ASSPGGGQETQY
>TRBJ2-7|TRBV19
ASSILGVPHPQY
>TRBJ1-1|TRBV28
ASSPQTGGLAAF
>TRBJ2-7|TRBV6-5
ASSYSGAGNEQY
>TRBJ1-1|TRBV10-1
ASSESTGGTEAF
>TRBJ1-1|TRBV6-1
ASSEWGEGTEAF
>TRBJ2-5|TRBV5-1
ASSPIGTGGGETQY
>TRBJ1-5|TRBV2
ASSGTGDQPQH
>TRBJ1-4|TRBV7-9
ASSLALGAEKLF
>TRBJ1-5|TRBV28
ASSEGTAYSNQPQH
>TRBJ1-5|TRBV5-1
ASKEGLYSNQPQH
>TRBJ1-2|TRBV2
ASIQGALGYT